The clone carrying this T cell receptor beta chain was counted once. The data are from a study of CD8 T cells in Susac syndrome. Germline lookup yields CDR1 GTSNPN and CDR2 SVGIG (reference sequence). The V end lost 3 bases, the J end lost 3 bases, and 12 bases lay between the germline ends. The CDR3 contains 13 residues. With random hexamers, roughly 0.45 to 1 ug RNA was reverse transcribed. The TCR beta CDR3 was amplified by immunoSEQ multiplex PCR across 54 Vbeta, 13 Jbeta. Via MiXCR, TCRdb re-called the immunoSEQ multiplex PCR reads, giving one row per CDR3 protein. The sample records roughly 140,000 distinct CDR3 sequences, about 94% being singletons.

The specimen sequenced was CD8+ T cells from PBMCs. This TCR was recovered from a human donor with multiple sclerosis. This sequence joins TRBV30 and TRBJ2-7; D is perhaps TRBD1 (6 bases). The CDR3, as DNA: TGTGCCTGGAGACCAGGGGAAAACTACGAGCAGTACTTC. This sequence encodes CAWRPGENYEQYF.